Listed below are T cell receptor beta chains from one sample, sequenced in a study of blood T cells in healthy people across ages. Each CDR3 protein gets one entry after TCRdb re-called the 5' RACE reads with MiXCR. The sample includes 1,300,000 or so distinct CDR3 sequences, 59% of them seen just once. Sample: blood. The source is a man younger than 35 in good health. Both conserved end residues are part of each CDR3. The size field is filled for only some rows; it gives once, few, many or a size class.

.	TRBV4-1	TRBJ1-6	CASSQTYGQQNSPLHF
.	TRBV28	TRBJ2-5	CAGSSRDSREQYF
.	TRBV15	TRBJ2-3	CATSRDWSADTQYF
.	TRBV6-5	TRBJ2-7	CASSNNRGTEQYF
.	TRBV4-2	TRBJ2-5	CASSLGSEEETQYF
.	TRBV10-3	TRBJ2-3	CAISPGLAGGPTDTQYF
.	TRBV5-1	TRBJ2-6	CASSLWVFGANVLTF
few	TRBV20-1	TRBJ1-1	CSARDTFHTEAFF
.	TRBV20-1	.	CSARFEGGPYEQYF
few	TRBV27	TRBJ2-5	CASSFGLRGGETQYF
.	TRBV6-1	TRBJ1-1	CASSDGGVGTEAFF
.	TRBV12-3/TRBV12-4	TRBJ2-1	CASNPAGQYNEQFF
few	TRBV5-1	TRBJ2-3	CASSPQGATSTDTQYF
few	TRBV29-1	TRBJ2-1	CSVEVSRNEQFF
.	TRBV9	TRBJ2-1	CASSAASSGGWIEQFF
once	TRBV10-3	.	CAISAPLRQASFEQYF